The present entry profiles one T cell receptor beta chain with its context. In the study's own analysis: The authors estimated nucleated cell counts from reference gene primer amplification. Here immunoSEQ multiplex PCR was the method, and the copy in TCRdb shows in-frame clones only, minus some. From that table come the V and J calls and clone size; the DNA was used to work out D and trimming. The table records about 110,000 clones, under 85% of them present only once. These data come from a study of blood T cell repertoires in COVID-19. In the study overall: The United States, Italy and Spain were the sources of the acute and convalescent COVID-19 samples.

Germline V gene data show CDR1 as SGHDN and CDR2 as FVKESK. The CDR3 has 13 amino acids. The V end was cut by 3 bases, the J end by 4 bases, with 9 bases between. The sequence came from a woman aged 70-85 years with acute or convalescent COVID-19. The chain uses TRBV14 and TRBJ1-1, with D uncertain. Sequenced: peripheral blood. The CDR3: CASSHNSPTEAFF. The CDR3 DNA follows: TGTGCCAGCAGCCACAACAGCCCCACTGAAGCTTTCTTT.